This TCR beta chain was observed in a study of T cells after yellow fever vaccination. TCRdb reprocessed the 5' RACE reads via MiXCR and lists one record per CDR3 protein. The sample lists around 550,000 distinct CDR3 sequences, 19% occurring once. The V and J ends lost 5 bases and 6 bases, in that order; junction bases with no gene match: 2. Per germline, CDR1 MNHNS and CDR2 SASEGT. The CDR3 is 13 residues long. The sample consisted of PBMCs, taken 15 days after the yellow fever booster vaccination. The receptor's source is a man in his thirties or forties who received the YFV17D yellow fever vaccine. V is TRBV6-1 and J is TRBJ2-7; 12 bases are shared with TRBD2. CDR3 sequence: CASSLAGGLEQYF. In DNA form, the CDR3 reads TGTGCCAGCAGTCTAGCGGGAGGGCTCGAGCAGTACTTC.